This T cell receptor beta chain was observed in a study of OX40 agonist ivuxolimab in advanced cancers. Here immunoSEQ multiplex PCR was the method, and the copy in TCRdb shows in-frame clones only, minus some. The sample includes about 38,000 clones, just under 85% of them seen just once. This clonotype was obtained from an adult with an advanced solid tumor such as melanoma, head and neck, liver or kidney cancer. The sample consisted of CD4+ or CD8+ T cells sorted from blood, taken in a trial of the OX40 agonist ivuxolimab.

For the CDR3, the DNA is TGTGCCAGCAGCTCCCCAGACCCCAGTGGAGGGGATGAAGCTTTCTTT. Protein: CASSSPDPSGGDEAFF. V usage is TRBV7-9 and J usage is TRBJ1-1; D may be TRBD1 (5 bases). V lost 4 bases to trimming and J lost 7 bases, with 22 bases between them. Germline CDR1 SEHNR, CDR2 FQNEAQ (reference sequence). This CDR3 is built from 16 residues.